This entry lists 30 T cell receptor beta chains sequenced from one sample in a study of T cells in Graves' hyperthyroidism and ophthalmopathy. Amplification targeted TCR beta CDR3 regions from RNA transcripts. In the first-round RT-PCR of the TCR CDR3, the HTBI primer set was used. TCRdb re-called the multiplex PCR reads with MiXCR, one entry per CDR3 protein. Among about 130,000 distinct CDR3 sequences listed, approximately 20% were seen once. Source material: blood. Receptors were obtained from a woman between 45 and 65 years old with Graves' hyperthyroidism that later progressed to Graves' ophthalmopathy.

This clonotype was counted once. At one of its ends the junction is not consistent with the germline gene, which may arise from a read error. J is TRBJ1-1 and V is TRBV28; D is perhaps TRBD1 (6 bases). The CDR3 runs 11 residues. CDR1 MDHEN and CDR2 SYDVKM come from the germline V gene. The CDR3 protein is CASSSTGKAFF. The CDR3 DNA sequence: TGCGCCAGCAGTAGTACAGGGAAAGCTTTCTTT.

The chain carries TRBV3-1 and TRBJ2-1; TRBD2 matches at 9 bases. The germline V gene has CDR1 LGHDT and CDR2 YNNKEL (reference sequence). CDR3 length: 18 residues. J gave up 9 bases and V 5 bases, and 20 bases lay outside the gene matches. The CDR3 DNA is TGTGCCAGCAGCGCCTTTGGGGCGGGAGGGGAGTACAAGCCTGAGCAGTTCTTC. Protein product: CASSAFGAGGEYKPEQFF.

This clonotype was picked up many times. The J gene is TRBJ2-7, the V gene TRBV27, with TRBD1 matching over 12 bases. This CDR3 has 19 amino acids. V lost 4 bases to trimming and J lost 1 base; unmatched junction nucleotides: 14. CDR1 is MNHEY, CDR2 SMNVEV, per germline (reference sequence). CDR3 region: CASSYWDRGQGGRSYEQYF. The DNA for the CDR3 is TGTGCCAGCAGTTACTGGGACAGGGGGCAGGGCGGGAGGTCCTACGAGCAGTACTTC.

This rearrangement joins TRBV2 to TRBJ2-7; no reliable D call. Germline values: CDR1 SNHLY, CDR2 FYNNEI. This CDR3 region has 14 residues. V was cut by 6 bases and J by 0 bases, with 12 bases left in between. CDR3 in amino acids: CASRKTVSSYEQYF. The CDR3 DNA reads TGTGCCAGCAGGAAGACCGTAAGCTCCTACGAGCAGTACTTC.

This clonotype was detected ten times or more. This chain uses TRBV5-1 with TRBJ2-2; D gene unclear. Germline-derived CDR1 and CDR2 are SGHRS and YFSETQ. The CDR3 runs to 14 residues. V lost 0 bases to trimming and J lost 5 bases, with 8 bases between them. CDR3 DNA sequence: TGCGCCAGCAGCTTGGTTCCGGGTACCGGGGAGCTGTTTTTT. This translates into CASSLVPGTGELFF.

The table lists this clonotype with many counts. The rearrangement uses TRBV2 and TRBJ2-7, with TRBD2 identical over 8 bases. After removal of 4 bases from V and 4 bases from J, the junction contained 12 bases not matched to a gene. This CDR3 is built from 16 residues. Per the germline V gene, CDR1 is SNHLY and CDR2 is FYNNEI. In DNA form, the CDR3 reads TGTGCCAGCAGTGTGGGTTGGCGGGGGGCGGATTACGAGCAGTACTTC. It yields the protein CASSVGWRGADYEQYF.

The V and J genes are TRBV5-1 and TRBJ1-2; 8 nucleotides align to TRBD1. V was pared by 4 bases and J by 1 base, with 6 bases of the junction left unmatched. Per the germline V gene, CDR1 is SGHRS and CDR2 is YFSETQ. The CDR3 extends over 15 amino acids. The CDR3 bases are TGCGCCAGCAGCGGCGGGACAGGAGATAACTATGGCTACACCTTC. It codes for CASSGGTGDNYGYTF.

This clonotype has ten or more counts. This sequence joins TRBV7-2 and TRBJ2-3; D is unclear. Germline V gene data show CDR1 as SGHTA and CDR2 as FQGNSA. V dropped 1 base and J dropped 3 bases, with 5 bases sitting between them. This CDR3 has 13 residues. The CDR3 bases are TGTGCCAGCAGCTTAGGTCTGACAGATACGCAGTATTTT. As protein: CASSLGLTDTQYF. The whole variable domain, filled in from reference TRBV7-2 and TRBJ2-3, reads GAGVSQSPSNKVTEKGKDVELRCDPISGHTALYWYRQSLGQGLEFLIYFQGNSAPDKSGLPSDRFSAERTGGSVSTLTIQRTQQEDSAVYLCASSLGLTDTQYFGPGTRLTVL.

This clonotype was counted many times. The rearrangement uses TRBV3-1 and TRBJ2-1, with TRBD2 identical over 10 bases. CDR1 is LGHDT, CDR2 YNNKEL, per germline (reference sequence). V lost 5 bases, J lost 7 bases, and 8 bases stayed unmatched. This CDR3 region has 15 residues. CDR3 in amino acids: CASSLGAGGFNEQFF. CDR3 sequence (DNA): TGTGCCAGCAGCTTAGGAGCGGGAGGGTTTAATGAGCAGTTCTTC.

This clonotype was picked up many times. The rearrangement links TRBV6-2 or TRBV6-3 to TRBJ1-4; 7 nucleotides match TRBD1. This CDR3 spans 18 amino acids. With V trimmed by 6 bases and J by 0 bases, 13 bases remained unmatched. CDR1 MNHEY and CDR2 SVGEGT come from the germline V gene. In DNA form, the CDR3 reads TGTGCCAGCAGACCCCGGGACAGCGCTTCTGCAACTAATGAAAAACTGTTTTTT. Translation: CASRPRDSASATNEKLFF.

The V gene is TRBV7-2, the J gene TRBJ1-1, with 8 bases that match TRBD1. With V trimmed by 1 base and J by 8 bases, 3 bases remained unmatched. CDR1 is SGHTA, CDR2 FQGNSA, per germline. This CDR3 comprises 13 residues. CDR3 sequence reads: CASSLDGTGEAFF. As DNA, the CDR3 is TGTGCCAGCAGCTTAGATGGGACAGGAGAAGCTTTCTTT.

This clonotype occurred a few times. The CDR3 sequence is CATAIEHLYEQYF. DNA of the CDR3: TGTGCCACCGCCATCGAACATTTATACGAGCAGTACTTC. V and J are TRBV19 and TRBJ2-7; D call uncertain. Deletions cut 10 bases from V and 4 bases from J, with 17 bases between. CDR3 size: 13 residues. The germline V gene encodes CDR1 LNHDA and CDR2 SQIVND (reference sequence).

This clonotype was detected only a few times. The chain has TRBV27 and TRBJ2-1; perhaps TRBD2 as D (6 bases). Germline V gene sequence: CDR1 MNHEY, CDR2 SMNVEV (reference sequence). V lost 6 bases, J lost 8 bases, and 17 bases lay in between. There are 14 residues in the CDR3. The CDR3: CASRSSGVRDEQFF. For the CDR3, the DNA is TGTGCCAGCAGGAGTTCGGGAGTCCGGGATGAGCAGTTCTTC.

J is TRBJ1-1 and V is TRBV10-3, with TRBD1 matching over 9 bases. The V segment lost 4 bases and the J segment 5 bases; nucleotides outside the gene matches: 8. The V gene's germline CDR1 is ENHRY and CDR2 SYGVKD. The CDR3 runs to 15 residues. DNA for the CDR3: TGTGCCATCAGTGCAAGGACAGGGGCGGTGACTGAAGCTTTCTTT. As protein: CAISARTGAVTEAFF.

V gene TRBV27 combines with J gene TRBJ1-2; D remains ambiguous. Per the germline V gene, CDR1 is MNHEY and CDR2 is SMNVEV (reference sequence). Trimming stripped 7 bases from V and 0 bases from J, with 9 bases between. The CDR3 runs 13 residues. The DNA of the CDR3 is TGTGCCAGCAAACCTGGGGCTAACTATGGCTACACCTTC. Residues: CASKPGANYGYTF.

This clonotype was seen at least ten times. The CDR3 region is CASSLGPLAGGPGTQYF. CDR3 sequence (DNA): TGTGCCAGCAGCTTGGGGCCCCTAGCGGGAGGGCCGGGCACGCAGTATTTT. V usage is TRBV11-2 and J usage is TRBJ2-3, with 12 bases aligning to TRBD2. Germline CDR1 SGHAT, CDR2 FQNNGV. The CDR3 has 17 amino acids. J was trimmed by 9 bases and V by 3 bases; bases with no gene match: 13.

About this clonotype: A much larger clone differs by one base, so this may be a read error. V and J are TRBV12-3 or TRBV12-4 and TRBJ2-1, with unresolved D. The CDR3 contains 17 residues. V lost 3 bases to trimming and J lost 3 bases, with 18 bases between them. Written as DNA, the CDR3 is TGTGCCAGCAGTTTTACCCAACAGTCTCGACTCTACAATGAGCAGTTCTTC. Translation gives CASSFTQQSRLYNEQFF.

This clonotype showed up just a few times. The chain recombines TRBV10-3 with TRBJ2-1, with 9 positions matching TRBD2. The CDR3 covers 15 residues. V shed 4 bases, J shed 5 bases, and the junction held 6 bases outside the gene matches. Germline loops: CDR1 ENHRY, CDR2 SYGVKD. CDR3 amino acids: CAISGSGRFDNEQFF. DNA of the CDR3: TGTGCCATCAGTGGGAGCGGGAGGTTCGACAATGAGCAGTTCTTC.

At least ten counts were recorded for this clonotype. V usage is TRBV28 and J usage is TRBJ2-7, with 7 bases fitting TRBD1. This CDR3 is built from 14 residues. Germline CDR1 is MDHEN and CDR2 is SYDVKM. Germline trimming cut 3 bases from V and 3 bases from J; bases unmatched to any gene: 5. DNA for the CDR3: TGTGCCAGCAGTTTGACAGACAGGGTCTACGAGCAGTACTTC. Its translation is CASSLTDRVYEQYF.

This clonotype was picked up a small number of times. Relative to the germline gene, one junction end is altered; a read error may explain this. The CDR3 DNA follows: TGCAGTTATCAGAGAACAGCTACGCAGTATTTT. Translated: CSYQRTATQYF. The chain is built from TRBV20-1 and TRBJ2-3; no clear D gene. This CDR3 has 11 amino acids. CDR1 DFQATT and CDR2 SNEGSKA come from the germline V gene (reference sequence).

This clonotype has only a few counts. The J gene is TRBJ2-7, the V gene TRBV7-9; D is unresolved. The CDR3 is made up of 14 amino acids. V was cut by 6 bases and J by 4 bases, with 16 bases left in between. Germline-derived CDR1 and CDR2 are SEHNR and FQNEAQ (reference sequence). The CDR3 bases are TGTGCCAGCAGTTCCGACGAGACTGTTTACGAGCAGTACTTC. This codes for CASSSDETVYEQYF.

The V gene is TRBV5-1, the J gene TRBJ1-1; tentative D call: TRBD1 (5 bases). With 2 bases removed from V and 4 bases from J, the gap between germline ends came to 15 bases. CDR3 length: 15 residues. CDR1 is SGHRS and CDR2 is YFSETQ in the germline V gene. The CDR3 sequence: CASSFQAGPTTEAFF. The CDR3 nucleotides are TGCGCCAGCAGCTTTCAGGCAGGGCCAACCACTGAAGCTTTCTTT.

This clonotype was seen a few times. The rearrangement uses TRBV10-2 and TRBJ1-4; D uncertain. Germline V gene sequence: CDR1 WSHSY, CDR2 SAAADI. The length of the CDR3 is 11 residues. The germline V and J ends were trimmed by 6 bases and 13 bases, with 12 bases remaining between them. DNA of the CDR3: TGCGCCAGCAGCCCCGCTGTTGGACTGTTTTTT. Its translation: CASSPAVGLFF.

This clonotype was seen at least ten times. The chain couples TRBV19 to TRBJ2-7; 7 nucleotides line up with TRBD2. The germline CDR1 and CDR2 sequences are LNHDA and SQIVND (reference sequence). V was clipped by 4 bases and J by 1 base; unmatched bases: 4. The CDR3 spans 14 residues. The CDR3 DNA reads as TGTGCCAGTAGTACACTAGCGCCGTCCTACGAGCAGTACTTC. Its protein product is CASSTLAPSYEQYF.

This clonotype was detected ten times or more. The chain uses TRBV11-2 and TRBJ2-5, with TRBD1 matching 7 bases. V lost 5 bases, J lost 7 bases, and 4 bases stayed unmatched. Germline lookup yields CDR1 SGHAT and CDR2 FQNNGV. This CDR3 has 12 residues. The CDR3 DNA is TGTGCCAGCAGCACAGGGGTCAGGACCCAGTACTTC. It yields the protein CASSTGVRTQYF.

This clonotype was observed many times. The V call is TRBV5-1, the J call TRBJ2-3, with TRBD1 as a possible D gene (5 bases). The V end lost 0 bases, the J end lost 6 bases, and 11 bases lay between the germline ends. CDR1 SGHRS and CDR2 YFSETQ come from the germline V gene. This CDR3 is built from 14 residues. The CDR3 nucleotides are TGCGCCAGCAGCTTGGCAGGGAAGATTGATACGCAGTATTTT. It is translated as CASSLAGKIDTQYF.

V gene TRBV29-1 combines with J gene TRBJ1-4; D not certain. Trimming took 3 bases from V and 6 from J, leaving 11 bases between them. This CDR3 comprises 13 residues. CDR1 and CDR2 from the germline V gene are SQVTM and ANQGSEA. CDR3 sequence: CSVEDDRDEKLFF. The CDR3 nucleotides read TGCAGCGTTGAGGACGATAGGGATGAAAAACTGTTTTTT. Full variable domain (rest looked up from reference TRBV29-1 and TRBJ1-4): SAVISQKPSRDICQRGTSLTIQCQVDSQVTMMFWYRQQPGQSLTLIATANQGSEATYESGFVIDKFPISRPNLTFSTLTVSNMSPEDSSIYLCSVEDDRDEKLFFGSGTQLSVL.

This clonotype was seen a handful of times. The V gene is TRBV18, the J gene TRBJ1-3, with D possibly matching TRBD1 (6 bases). The germline V and J ends were trimmed by 5 bases and 4 bases, with 15 bases remaining between them. This CDR3 spans 15 amino acids. Germline values: CDR1 KGHSH, CDR2 LQKENI. The CDR3 bases are TGTGCCAGCTCATCGGACAGTCTTTCCGGAAACACCATATATTTT. Protein product: CASSSDSLSGNTIYF.

The genes are TRBV20-1 and TRBJ1-6; possible D gene TRBD1, 5 bases. Germline V CDR1 and CDR2: DFQATT, SNEGSKA (reference sequence). This CDR3 comprises 14 residues. V gave up 3 bases and J gave up 14 bases, with 20 bases separating them. This CDR3 is CSARAGGTFGALHF. The CDR3 nucleotides read TGCAGTGCTAGGGCGGGGGGGACTTTTGGGGCCCTCCACTTT.

The chain couples TRBV12-3 or TRBV12-4 to TRBJ1-4; tentative D call: TRBD1 (6 bases). The CDR3 totals 14 residues. V lost 0 bases, J lost 7 bases, and 9 bases lay in between. In DNA form, the CDR3 reads TGTGCCAGCAGTTTAGCGGGGGGCGGTGAAAAACTGTTTTTT. Its protein product is CASSLAGGGEKLFF.